What follows are 14 T cell receptor beta chains derived from one specimen sequenced in a study of T cells after yellow fever vaccination. Each CDR3 protein gets one entry after TCRdb re-called the 5' RACE reads with MiXCR. The sample carries just under 600,000 distinct CDR3 sequences, about 14% recorded once. Here the sequenced sample was PBMCs, taken on the day of the yellow fever booster vaccination. The receptors stem from a man aged 25-40 years who received the YFV17D yellow fever vaccine.

This clonotype turned up a few times. The chain is built from TRBV7-8 and TRBJ2-1, with D perhaps matching TRBD1 or TRBD2 (5 bases each). The V gene lost 4 bases and the J gene lost 9 bases, with 19 bases spanning the gap. Per germline, CDR1 SGHVS and CDR2 FQNEAQ. The CDR3 contains 15 residues. CDR3 residues: CASSSGANRLGEQFF. CDR3 bases: TGTGCCAGCAGCTCCGGGGCTAACCGGCTTGGTGAGCAGTTCTTC. Complete variable domain (other parts from reference TRBV7-8 and TRBJ2-1): GAGVSQSPRYKVAKRGQDVALRCDPISGHVSLFWYQQALGQGPEFLTYFQNEAQLDKSGLPSDRFFAERPEGSVSTLKIQRTQQEDSAVYLCASSSGANRLGEQFFGPGTRLTVL.

This clonotype was seen ten or more times. The chain uses TRBV7-9 and TRBJ1-4; no firm D call. Trimming removed 5 bases from V and 12 bases from J, with 10 bases in between. The CDR3 covers 11 residues. Germline loops: CDR1 SEHNR, CDR2 FQNEAQ (reference sequence). CDR3 DNA: TGTGCCAGCAGCAGATCACGAGAACTGTTTTTT. Its protein is CASSRSRELFF. The full variable domain, its missing parts supplied by reference TRBV7-9 and TRBJ1-4, is DTGVSQNPRHKITKRGQNVTFRCDPISEHNRLYWYRQTLGQGPEFLTYFQNEAQLEKSRLLSDRFSAERPKGSFSTLEIQRTEQGDSAMYLCASSRSRELFFGSGTQLSVL.

The V and J genes are TRBV7-2 and TRBJ2-1; unclear D gene. The germline CDR1 and CDR2 sequences are SGHTA and FQGNSA. V lost 6 bases to trimming and J lost 10 bases, with 16 bases between them. The CDR3 length is 13 residues. Here the CDR3 reads CASSKGRSREQFF. The CDR3 bases are TGTGCCAGCAGTAAAGGGCGGTCTCGAGAGCAGTTCTTC.

This clonotype appeared a few times. V gene TRBV7-3 combines with J gene TRBJ2-3; D remains ambiguous. V shed 5 bases and J shed 0 bases, with 6 bases lying between them. CDR1 is SGHTA and CDR2 is FQGTGA in the germline V gene. The CDR3 sequence is 13 residues long. The CDR3 spells CASSVDSTDTQYF. DNA for the CDR3: TGTGCCAGCAGCGTCGACAGCACAGATACGCAGTATTTT. The full variable domain, completed using reference TRBV7-3 and TRBJ2-3, is GAGVSQTPSNKVTEKGKYVELRCDPISGHTALYWYRQSLGQGPEFLIYFQGTGAADDSGLPNDRFFAVRPEGSVSTLKIQRTERGDSAVYLCASSVDSTDTQYFGPGTRLTVL.

This clonotype was counted between two and nine times. The genes are TRBV4-3 and TRBJ2-1, with D perhaps being TRBD1 or TRBD2 (5 bases each). Germline V gene sequence: CDR1 LGHNA, CDR2 YSLEER. This CDR3 region has 16 residues. V dropped 3 bases and J dropped 10 bases, with 22 bases sitting between them. The CDR3 sequence is CASSHGEQTALGEQFF. Written as DNA, the CDR3 is TGCGCCAGCAGCCACGGGGAACAGACAGCCCTGGGGGAGCAGTTCTTC.

To note about this clonotype: Given a much more abundant clone one base away, this may be a read error. This chain connects TRBV7-2 to TRBJ2-1; D is possibly TRBD1 (5 bases). Germline CDR1 is SGHTA and CDR2 is FQGNSA. This CDR3 spans 16 amino acids. V lost 5 bases to trimming and J lost 7 bases, with 21 bases between them. The CDR3 reads CTSSLQAQVERNEQFF. DNA of the CDR3: TGTACCAGCAGCCTCCAGGCACAGGTCGAGAGGAATGAGCAGTTCTTC.

This clonotype turned up a few times. The chain employs TRBV5-5 and TRBJ2-3, with D possibly TRBD1 on 6 matching bases. CDR1 is SGHKS and CDR2 is YYEKEE in the germline V gene (reference sequence). Deletions cut 4 bases from V and 0 bases from J, with 12 bases between. The CDR3 totals 15 residues. The DNA for the CDR3 is TGTGCCAGCAGCATACGGGACACGAGCACAGATACGCAGTATTTT. Its protein is CASSIRDTSTDTQYF.

This clonotype was seen a few times. With a much larger clone just one base away, this may be a read error. CDR3 sequence (DNA): TGCTGTGCTAGAGATGGGGCAGGGTTATTTCGATCGACAGATACGCAGTATTTT. It is translated as CCARDGAGLFRSTDTQYF. The chain joins TRBV20-1 to TRBJ2-3; a weak D match, TRBD1 (5 bases). The CDR3 has 18 amino acids. In germline, CDR1 is DFQATT, CDR2 SNEGSKA (reference sequence).

This clonotype has a handful of counts. The chain joins TRBV27 to TRBJ2-1; D uncertain. CDR1 and CDR2 from the germline V gene are MNHEY and SMNVEV (reference sequence). This CDR3 spans 15 amino acids. The V and J ends lost 7 bases and 0 bases respectively, with 13 bases between them. The CDR3 spells CASIRRTGSYNEQFF. DNA of the CDR3: TGTGCCAGCATCCGCCGGACGGGCTCCTACAATGAGCAGTTCTTC.

This clonotype has more than one count but fewer than ten. This sequence joins TRBV29-1 and TRBJ2-5; D may be TRBD1 (6 bases). CDR1 is SQVTM and CDR2 is ANQGSEA in the germline V gene. The CDR3 totals 15 residues. Trimming cost V 6 bases and J 4 bases, with 21 bases left between them. The CDR3 nucleotides read TGCAGCGTCCCCCATTGGCTCAGAGGGGGAGAGACCCAGTACTTC. Protein product: CSVPHWLRGGETQYF.

This clonotype has more than one count but fewer than ten. The chain couples TRBV5-1 to TRBJ2-6; TRBD1 or TRBD2 may be the D gene (5 bases each). Per the germline V gene, CDR1 is SGHRS and CDR2 is YFSETQ. The CDR3 consists of 18 residues. V lost 0 bases, J lost 1 base, and 14 bases lay in between. The CDR3 DNA reads TGCGCCAGCAGCTTGGCCAGAGGGGCCGGATCTGGGGCCAACGTCCTGACTTTC. Translating it yields CASSLARGAGSGANVLTF. The full variable domain, with the rest looked up from reference TRBV5-1 and TRBJ2-6, is KAGVTQTPRYLIKTRGQQVTLSCSPISGHRSVSWYQQTPGQGLQFLFEYFSETQRNKGNFPGRFSGRQFSNSRSEMNVSTLELGDSALYLCASSLARGAGSGANVLTFGAGSRLTVL.

This clonotype turned up a few times. The rearrangement joins TRBV3-1 to TRBJ2-1; unclear D gene. This CDR3 has 14 residues. Trimming removed 1 base from V and 6 bases from J, with 10 bases in between. Germline CDR1 is LGHDT and CDR2 is YNNKEL (reference sequence). Here the CDR3 reads CASSQVSLTNEQFF. In DNA, the CDR3 is TGTGCCAGCAGCCAAGTGAGCTTGACCAATGAGCAGTTCTTC.

This chain uses TRBV12-3 or TRBV12-4 with TRBJ2-7, with D possibly matching TRBD2 (6 bases). The V gene lost 7 bases and the J gene lost 1 base, with 20 bases spanning the gap. The CDR3 totals 16 residues. In DNA form, the CDR3 reads TGTGCCAGCACCGCCCCGGGAACTAGCCCTTCCTACGAGCAGTACTTC. This gives the protein CASTAPGTSPSYEQYF.

This clonotype was detected a few times. The rearrangement joins TRBV6-2 or TRBV6-3 to TRBJ2-1; 10 nucleotides agree with TRBD2. Germline V gene data show CDR1 as MNHEY and CDR2 as SVGEGT. CDR3 size: 17 residues. With 6 bases clipped from V and 8 bases from J, the junction kept 16 bases outside the gene matches. As DNA, the CDR3 is TGTGCCAGCAGGAACCCTAGCGGGAGATCCCCGGGACATGAGCAGTTCTTC. It specifies CASRNPSGRSPGHEQFF.